The next 13 T cell receptor beta chains were all read from a single sample in a study of shared clonotypes between healthy human individuals. Repertoires were generated with immunoSEQ multiplex PCR, while TCRdb's copy carries only in-frame clones and drops some. This sample has some 470,000 clones; about three quarters occur once, and the top ten carry 13%. Sequencing input: PBMCs. The receptor set was obtained from a woman between 40 and 50 years old in good health. Some clones in this sample may be carry-over from other donors' samples.

The CDR3 loop reads CASSFFGQERYGYTF. As DNA, the CDR3 is TGTGCCAGCAGTTTCTTCGGACAGGAACGCTATGGCTACACCTTC. This chain connects TRBV28 to TRBJ1-2; 7 positions match TRBD1. This CDR3 has 15 residues. Germline trimming cut 3 bases from V and 4 bases from J; bases unmatched to any gene: 8. The germline CDR1 and CDR2 sequences are MDHEN and SYDVKM.

CDR3 sequence reads: CASSRQGYNEQFF. The CDR3 coding sequence is TGTGCCAGCAGCCGACAGGGGTACAATGAGCAGTTCTTC. The J gene is TRBJ2-1, the V gene TRBV7-8, with 8 bases fitting TRBD1. Germline CDR1 is SGHVS and CDR2 is FQNEAQ. This CDR3 contains 13 residues. After removal of 5 bases from V and 4 bases from J, the junction contained 1 base not matched to a gene.

The chain employs TRBV21-1 and TRBJ2-2; the table's D call of TRBD2 was not tested on the DNA. TRBV21-1 is flagged as a pseudogene. This CDR3 has 16 amino acids. The DNA for the CDR3 is TGTGCCAGCAGCAACAGAAGCGGAGAGGGTACCGGGGAGCTGTTTTTT. This gives the protein CASSNRSGEGTGELFF.

The CDR3 nucleotides read TGTGCCAGCTCACCATCCTCCGCGGCTGGGGCCAACGTCCTGACTTTC. Amino acids: CASSPSSAAGANVLTF. The rearrangement uses TRBV18 and TRBJ2-6; D unresolved. The V gene's germline CDR1 is KGHSH and CDR2 LQKENI. There are 16 residues in the CDR3. Between the trimmed V and J ends, which lost 2 bases and 2 bases, there was a span of 10 bases.

V gene TRBV7-8 combines with J gene TRBJ1-3; TRBD1 is a possible D gene (6 bases). Per the germline V gene, CDR1 is SGHVS and CDR2 is FQNEAQ. This CDR3 is built from 16 residues. V lost 5 bases and J 3 bases, leaving 17 bases between the germline ends. The CDR3: CASSPHLQGGGNTIYF. The CDR3 nucleotides are TGTGCCAGCAGCCCACACTTACAGGGAGGTGGAAACACCATATATTTT.

The chain joins TRBV7-3 to TRBJ2-1; D gene unclear. CDR1 is SGHTA, CDR2 FQGTGA, per germline. This CDR3 is 15 amino acids long. V gave up 6 bases and J gave up 8 bases, with 20 bases separating them. CDR3 bases: TGTGCCAGCAGACTGACTCGTCCGAAGTGTGATGAGCAGTTCTTC. This encodes CASRLTRPKCDEQFF.

The V and J genes are TRBV23-1 and TRBJ2-5, with 8 bases aligning to TRBD1. TRBV23-1 is identified as an open reading frame with a role that is uncertain. V shed 6 bases, J shed 5 bases, and the junction held 14 bases outside the gene matches. The CDR3 extends over 16 amino acids. CDR3: CASSQEAGTGGETQYF. The CDR3, as DNA: TGCGCCAGCAGCCAAGAAGCCGGGACAGGCGGTGAGACCCAGTACTTC.

This chain joins TRBV7-2 and TRBJ2-7, with D perhaps TRBD1 (6 bases). V was trimmed by 2 bases and J by 3 bases, leaving 17 bases between them. Germline V lookup: CDR1 SGHTA, CDR2 FQGNSA. The CDR3 length is 16 residues. The CDR3 nucleotides are TGTGCCAGCAGCTTATTGCTCACAGGGACCCACTACGAGCAGTACTTC. Protein: CASSLLLTGTHYEQYF. The whole variable domain, filled in from reference TRBV7-2 and TRBJ2-7, reads GAGVSQSPSNKVTEKGKDVELRCDPISGHTALYWYRQSLGQGLEFLIYFQGNSAPDKSGLPSDRFSAERTGGSVSTLTIQRTQQEDSAVYLCASSLLLTGTHYEQYFGPGTRLTVT.

The chain has TRBV18 and TRBJ2-1; 12 bases are shared with TRBD2. Germline lookup yields CDR1 KGHSH and CDR2 LQKENI. The CDR3 runs to 15 residues. V shed 2 bases and J 5 bases; nucleotides not matched to a gene: 1. The CDR3 DNA follows: TGTGCCAGCTCACCAAGACTAGCGGGAGACAATGAGCAGTTCTTC. As protein: CASSPRLAGDNEQFF.

This clone appeared once. The chain carries TRBV14 and TRBJ2-7; 10 bases align to TRBD2. V shed 4 bases and J 4 bases; nucleotides not matched to a gene: 10. The CDR3 has 16 amino acids. The germline CDR1 and CDR2 sequences are SGHDN and FVKESK. The DNA for the CDR3 is TGTGCCAGCAGCCGCCTGGGGGCTAGCGGGAGTTACGAGCAGTACTTC. It encodes CASSRLGASGSYEQYF.

V is TRBV28 and J is TRBJ1-2; the D is unclear. Germline V gives CDR1 MDHEN, CDR2 SYDVKM. The CDR3 runs 11 residues. The V and J ends lost 5 bases and 9 bases respectively, with 10 bases between them. CDR3 sequence reads: CASSRARRYTF. CDR3 sequence (DNA): TGTGCCAGCAGTAGGGCCCGGCGCTACACCTTC.

This clone was recorded a few times. The V call is TRBV29-1, the J call TRBJ2-1, with D possibly matching TRBD2 (5 bases). Trimming cost V 4 bases and J 11 bases, with 12 bases left between them. Per the germline V gene, CDR1 is SQVTM and CDR2 is ANQGSEA. The length of the CDR3 is 11 residues. The CDR3 DNA is TGCAGCGTTGGGGGAGACCCGAAGCAGTTCTTC. Translating gives CSVGGDPKQFF.

On this clone: Given a far larger clone just one base away, this is likely a sequencing read error. Other nucleotide sequences from this sample produce the same CDR3. The chain is built from TRBV27 and TRBJ1-2; D perhaps matches TRBD1 (6 bases). CDR3 length: 13 residues. Per germline, CDR1 MNHEY and CDR2 SMNVEV (reference sequence). The CDR3 reads CASSWSGESGYTF. CDR3 sequence (DNA): TGTGCCAGTAGTTGGTCAGGGGAGAGTGGCTACACCTTC.